The sequence of this T cell receptor (beta chain) was determined in a study of T cell repertoires in cytomegalovirus infection. Overall study context: Public TCR beta signature analysis indicated the presence of both CMV infection and matching HLA type. Study-wide results and caveats: There were HLA-C-restricted CMV-specific TCR beta clonotypes dominating the ex vivo response. Summed public TCR beta family frequency identified CMV carriers bearing the relevant HLA.

The CDR3 is made up of 16 amino acids. Germline V gene sequence: CDR1 DFQATT, CDR2 SNEGSKA (reference sequence). V was clipped by 0 bases and J by 3 bases, with 16 bases between them. Notes on this clonotype: The antigen is unknown.

TCRdb ran MiXCR on the reads and lists one entry per CDR3 protein. Among approximately 630,000 distinct CDR3 sequences listed, 20% to 25% were seen once. Sequenced: CD8+ T cells from PBMCs. The genes are TRBV20-1 and TRBJ2-3, with D possibly TRBD1 on 6 matching bases. The TCR was taken from a human donor in good health (CMV status not recorded). Some clones in this sample may be carry-over from other donors' samples. The CDR3, as DNA: TGCAGTGCTAGAGATTTCAGGGGTACGGTTACAGATACGCAGTATTTT. This codes for CSARDFRGTVTDTQYF.